This TCR beta chain was obtained from a study of beta chain features in type 1 diabetes listed by TCRdb under 2018. General notes on the study: Patients and healthy donors did not differ in mean age, gender distribution, total cell number or subset yield. Across all samples, around 100 million sorted cells were examined, and cell number per subset correlated strongly with RNA yield. The study compared the TCRB repertoires of sorted circulating CD4+ T cell subsets in recently diagnosed type 1 diabetes patients with those in matched healthy donors. Whereas all 30 or so donors provided naive and central memory subsets, regulatory and stem cell-like memory subsets were isolated from just 8 patients and about eight healthy donors. Broad study findings and their caveats: Shorter templates might be favored by PCR, yet because patient and control samples were amplified and corrected together, any such skew would affect both groups equally. At VDJ recombination sites, patients with type 1 diabetes made fewer insertions and deleted more nucleotides, a pattern implying thymic rearrangement abnormalities. Naive, central memory and regulatory TCRB repertoires appeared more similar among patients than among healthy donors. A moderate but significant shortening of TCRB CDR3 length was observed in type 1 diabetes patients in all four CD4+ subsets. Only small numbers of individuals were included in the HLA sub-analyses, which left unresolved whether HLA type had any influence on TCRB rearrangement. Because cDNA was sequenced instead of genomic DNA, highly expressing activated cells could be over-represented, though the groups showed no difference in activation or CD3 levels.

A single peripheral blood draw of about 120 mL on average was collected from each donor into heparinised tubes. A BD FACSAria II and a panel including CD45RO, CCR7, CD25, CD127, CD95 and CD27 were used to sort naive, central memory, regulatory and stem cell-like memory CD4+ T cells. A purity above 95% was achieved for all sorted populations. PBMCs were isolated right away by Lymphoprep density gradient centrifugation and were stained directly, without culture. Samples were stained and sorted in pairs, with one healthy donor and one patient per experiment, so that batch effects were minimized. The High Capacity cDNA Reverse Transcription Kit was used to reverse transcribe all of the isolated RNA, meaning that expressed TCRB transcripts were what got sequenced. Deep immunoSEQ sequencing was performed on naive, central memory and regulatory T cell samples, with an average of roughly 3.3 million total reads per sample. Sorted cells were lysed in RLT buffer, and RNA was extracted using DNase-treated RNeasy Micro or Mini kits according to cell number. To prevent cross-contamination, every cell subset was processed on its own, while patient and healthy donor samples were processed together. Using the immunoSEQ multiplex PCR, TCRB sequences were amplified from cDNA into 87-bp fragments spanning the CDR3 region. The amplicons were sequenced using the Illumina HiSeq platform. In the authors' own workflow: PCR bias was computationally corrected using synthetic template baselines, reads within Hamming distance 2 were collapsed, and singletons that could not be merged were discarded. Reads were aligned to IMGT to assign V, D and J genes, CDR3 length, and insertions or deletions at six rearrangement sites. Clonotype counts were normalized to sorted cell number within each subset before computing true diversity and Gini coefficients with the tcR R package. The overlap coefficient, calculated on TCRB nucleotide sequences, was used to measure repertoire sharing. Out-of-frame TCRB sequences from naive cells were analyzed as a proxy for the pre-selection repertoire. Held by TCRdb, this immuneACCESS table contains in-frame sequences only and omits some clones. Under half of the omission traces to an unresolved V gene where checked; the cause of the rest is unknown. V and J calls and clone size come straight from that table; D and trimming were deduced from the DNA. For this sample the table gives around 300,000 clones, of which approximately 11% were detected only once. 0.015% to 0.02% of the sample comes from the top ten.

Ends trimmed: V by 9 bases, J by 2 bases; bases unmatched to a gene: 4. The germline V gene specifies SNHLY as CDR1 and FYNNEI as CDR2. The CDR3 holds 13 amino acids from the cysteine to the phenylalanine. Just the 39-base CDR3 DNA is kept, in frame starting at base 1. In regard to this clone: No antigen is known for it. No clone much larger than this one lies a single base away; base qualities are absent.

The specimen was naive CD4+ T cells from blood. Sample cell subset or site, as interpreted from the label and publication: true naive CD4+ T cells. The chain links TRBV2 with TRBJ2-3; the central 8 bases match TRBD2. This receptor was taken from a young woman in good health. The nucleotide sequence reads as follows: TGTGCCAGTATCGGGAGGGCCACAGATACGCAGTATTTT. Translation gives CASIGRATDTQYF. Joined to the reference TRBV2 and TRBJ2-3 proteins, this CDR3 gives the full variable domain: EPEVTQTPSHQVTQMGQEVILRCVPISNHLYFYWYRQILGQKVEFLVSFYNNEISEKSEIFDDQFSVERPDGSNFTLKIRSTKLEDSAMYFCASIGRATDTQYFGPGTRLTVL.